This T cell receptor beta chain was obtained from a study of shared clonotypes between healthy human individuals. Overall study: CD8 memory received one plate per donor, CD8 naive two, CD4 memory three and CD4 naive three.

Whole-study findings and limits: Investigators collected only blood, and repertoires in tissues likely differ. Enrolling few donors narrowed the genetic and exposure-history diversity that was represented.

Data came from immunoSEQ multiplex PCR; TCRdb stores just in-frame clones and leaves some out. This table holds some 2,000,000 clones, around 95% found once. Concerning this clone itself: As yet, its antigen is unknown.

The germline CDR1 and CDR2 sequences are GTSNPN and SVGIG (reference sequence). V lost 2 bases and J lost 5, with 9 bases in between. The CDR3 spans 12 residues. Caucasian adults living in Nashville, Tennessee, provided all samples. This chain joins TRBV30 and TRBJ1-2; D uncertain. The sequenced sample consisted of naive CD4+ T cells sorted from blood. The subset here: CD45RA+ positively selected. This sequence was found in a man between 18 and 29 years old in good health. This CDR3 is CAWSLNSYGYTF. CDR3 sequence (DNA): TGTGCCTGGAGTCTTAACTCTTATGGCTACACCTTC.